This T cell receptor beta chain emerged from a study of blood T cell repertoires in COVID-19. At the level of the study: Some COVID-19 samples were acute and others convalescent; all came from the United States, Italy and Spain.

Everyone who took part was roughly 18 to 89 years old, and they came from some 23 US areas. In the original processing: Scientists estimated how many nucleated cells there were by amplifying reference gene primers. Method: immunoSEQ multiplex PCR; TCRdb's copy keeps in-frame clones and lacks some. V and J calls and clone size are copied from that table; D and trimming were computed from the DNA. The sample consists of over 200,000 clones, about nine tenths of them appearing once. Sequences were obtained from PBMCs or T cells enriched from blood (not recorded which). This receptor was taken from a man aged 25 to 40 who had recovered from COVID-19.

The CDR3 DNA is TGTGCCACCAGTACAGGGCTGGGGGCCAACGTCCTGACTTTC. This translates into CATSTGLGANVLTF. The chain joins TRBV15 to TRBJ2-6, with D possibly matching TRBD1 (6 bases). V gave up 6 bases and J gave up 4 bases, with 10 bases separating them. The CDR3 is 14 amino acids. Germline CDR1 LNHNV, CDR2 YYDKDF (reference sequence).